The 7 T cell receptor beta chains given below trace back to one sample, sequenced in a study of blood T cell repertoires in COVID-19. The protocol was immunoSEQ multiplex PCR, while the TCRdb copy is restricted to in-frame clones and leaves out a portion. The profile shows 100,000 to 150,000 clones, over 70% of them singletons. Sequencing used peripheral blood. The receptors shown here come from a man aged 45-65 years with active COVID-19.

V and J are TRBV5-6 and TRBJ2-3; D is unclear. Germline CDR1 is SGHDT and CDR2 is YYEEEE. Trimming removed 1 base at V and 2 bases at J, with 2 bases between. This CDR3 is 12 amino acids long. CDR3 in amino acids: CASSLLTDTQYF. The CDR3 DNA is TGTGCCAGCAGCTTGCTCACAGATACGCAGTATTTT.

This clone was recorded once. The V and J genes are TRBV6-5 and TRBJ2-7; D not certain. The CDR3 runs to 14 residues. Germline CDR1 is MNHEY and CDR2 is SVGAGI. Trimming left V 2 bases short and J 4 bases short, with 12 bases between. CDR3 protein: CASSYSPWAYEQYF. Here the CDR3 DNA reads TGTGCCAGCAGTTACAGTCCTTGGGCGTACGAGCAGTACTTC.

In its sample, this clone was seen once. V usage is TRBV11-3 and J usage is TRBJ2-5; D is perhaps TRBD2 (7 bases). Trimming took 5 bases from V and 7 from J, leaving 14 bases between them. The germline V gene encodes CDR1 SGHNT and CDR2 YENEEA. The CDR3 runs to 13 residues. The CDR3 spells CASSPRRGGTQYF. The CDR3 DNA is TGTGCCAGCAGCCCCCGGAGGGGGGGGACCCAGTACTTC. Supplemented by reference TRBV11-3 and TRBJ2-5, the full variable domain reads EAGVVQSPRYKIIEKKQPVAFWCNPISGHNTLYWYLQNLGQGPELLIRYENEEAVDDSQLPKDRFSAERLKGVDSTLKIQPAELGDSAVYLCASSPRRGGTQYFGPGTRLLVL.

The chain joins TRBV2 to TRBJ2-7; a weak D match, TRBD2 (5 bases). Germline values: CDR1 SNHLY, CDR2 FYNNEI. Trimming removed 6 bases at V and 5 bases at J, with 14 bases between. CDR3 length: 13 amino acids. The CDR3 DNA reads TGTGCCAGCAGGCAAAGAGGGCACGACGAGCAGTACTTC. Its protein is CASRQRGHDEQYF.

The chain joins TRBV5-4 to TRBJ2-2; D not resolved. The V gene's germline CDR1 is SGHNT and CDR2 YYREEE (reference sequence). CDR3 length equals 16 residues. Trimming removed 0 bases at V and 3 bases at J, with 12 bases between. CDR3 sequence: CASSLERSEHTGELFF. The CDR3, as DNA: TGTGCCAGCAGCTTGGAAAGGAGCGAGCACACCGGGGAGCTGTTTTTT.

The chain combines TRBV9 with TRBJ2-1; no firm D call. This CDR3 is built from 13 residues. The ends were cut back, 3 bases at V and 3 bases at J, with 7 bases in the middle. Germline V CDR1 and CDR2: SGDLS, YYNGEE. The CDR3: CASSARYYNEQFF. CDR3 sequence (DNA): TGTGCCAGCAGCGCCAGATACTACAATGAGCAGTTCTTC.

The V call is TRBV11-2, the J call TRBJ2-1, with 9 positions matching TRBD1. Per the germline V gene, CDR1 is SGHAT and CDR2 is FQNNGV. This CDR3 region has 17 residues. V was pared by 2 bases and J by 4 bases, with 9 bases of the junction left unmatched. The CDR3 coding sequence is TGTGCCAGCAGCTTAATCAGGGGACAGGGATGGTACAATGAGCAGTTCTTC. Translated, it gives CASSLIRGQGWYNEQFF.